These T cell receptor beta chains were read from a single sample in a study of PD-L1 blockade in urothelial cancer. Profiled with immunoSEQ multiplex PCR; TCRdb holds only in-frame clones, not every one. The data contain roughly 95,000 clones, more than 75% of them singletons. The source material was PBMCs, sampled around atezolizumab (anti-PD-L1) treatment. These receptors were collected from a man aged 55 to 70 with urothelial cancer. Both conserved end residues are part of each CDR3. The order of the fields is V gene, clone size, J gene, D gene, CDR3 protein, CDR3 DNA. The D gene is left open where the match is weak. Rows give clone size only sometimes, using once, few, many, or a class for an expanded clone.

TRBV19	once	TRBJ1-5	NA	CASSIREPGGQHF	TGTGCCAGTAGTATAAGGGAACCGGGAGGTCAGCATTTT
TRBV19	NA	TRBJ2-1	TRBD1	CASTTTGFYNEQFF	TGTGCCAGTACCACGACAGGGTTCTACAATGAGCAGTTCTTC
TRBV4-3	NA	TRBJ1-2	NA	CASSPGYGGYTF	TGCGCCAGCAGCCCAGGCTACGGTGGCTACACCTTC
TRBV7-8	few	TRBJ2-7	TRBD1	CASSAQGAYEQYF	TGTGCCAGCAGCGCACAGGGGGCCTACGAGCAGTACTTC
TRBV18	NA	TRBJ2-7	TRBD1	CASSAGTGKDEQYF	TGTGCCAGCTCGGCCGGGACAGGGAAGGACGAGCAGTACTTC
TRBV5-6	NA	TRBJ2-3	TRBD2	CASSVMSGRRTDTQYF	TGTGCCAGCAGCGTTATGAGCGGGAGGCGGACAGATACGCAGTATTTT
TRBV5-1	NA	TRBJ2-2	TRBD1	CASSLGPAGGSGELFF	TGCGCCAGCAGCTTGGGCCCCGCAGGGGGTTCCGGGGAGCTGTTTTTT
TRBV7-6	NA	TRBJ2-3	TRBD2	CASSLTGGQGTDTQYF	TGTGCCAGCAGTCTAACGGGGGGGCAGGGCACAGATACGCAGTATTTT
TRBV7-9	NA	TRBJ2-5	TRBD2	CASSSGLAGIQETQYF	TGTGCCAGCAGCTCTGGACTAGCGGGCATCCAAGAGACCCAGTACTTC
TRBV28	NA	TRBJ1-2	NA	CASSRGDNYGYTF	TGTGCCAGCAGCCGCGGGGACAACTATGGCTACACCTTC
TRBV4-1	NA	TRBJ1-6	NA	CASSLPKEDSSFASPLHF	TGCGCCAGCAGCCTCCCGAAGGAAGACAGTTCTTTCGCTTCACCCCTCCACTTT
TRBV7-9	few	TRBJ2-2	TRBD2	CASSPGGANTGELFF	TGTGCCAGCAGTCCCGGGGGGGCAAACACCGGGGAGCTGTTTTTT
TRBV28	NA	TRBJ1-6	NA	CASRGGGNSPLHF	TGTGCCAGCCGGGGGGGCGGTAATTCACCCCTCCACTTT
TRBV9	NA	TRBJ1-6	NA	CASSPDGPPLHF	TGTGCCAGCAGCCCCGATGGCCCACCCCTCCACTTT
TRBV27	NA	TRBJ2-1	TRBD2	CASSPGSLVASGNNEQFF	TGTGCCAGCAGCCCGGGATCCCTTGTGGCTAGCGGGAACAATGAGCAGTTCTTC
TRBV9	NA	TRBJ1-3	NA	CASSPMWDTGNTIYF	TGTGCCAGCAGCCCCATGTGGGACACAGGAAACACCATATATTTT
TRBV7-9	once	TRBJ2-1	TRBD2	CASSYGLAGYNEQFF	TGTGCCAGCAGCTACGGACTAGCGGGGTACAATGAGCAGTTCTTC
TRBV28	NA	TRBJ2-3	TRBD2	CASSPTSGDPNWADTQYF	TGTGCCAGCAGTCCCACTAGCGGGGACCCCAATTGGGCAGATACGCAGTATTTT
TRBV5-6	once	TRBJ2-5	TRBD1	CASSIRTGAGVQTQYF	TGTGCCAGCAGCATAAGGACAGGGGCGGGAGTCCAGACCCAGTACTTC
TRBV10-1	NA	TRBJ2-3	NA	CASSDGGSTDTQYF	TGCGCCAGCAGTGACGGGGGTAGCACAGATACGCAGTATTTT
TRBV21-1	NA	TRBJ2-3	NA	CASSKTGRPLTDTQYF	TGTGCCAGCAGCAAAACCGGGAGACCCCTCACAGATACGCAGTATTTT
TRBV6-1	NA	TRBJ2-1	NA	CASSEVLAALYNEQFF	TGTGCCAGCAGTGAAGTTTTAGCGGCTTTGTACAATGAGCAGTTCTTC
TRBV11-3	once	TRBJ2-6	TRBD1	CASSFGQEPDLTF	TGTGCCAGCAGCTTTGGACAGGAACCCGACCTGACTTTC
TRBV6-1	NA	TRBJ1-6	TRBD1	CASIPGTGGNSPLHF	TGTGCCAGCATACCCGGGACAGGGGGCAATTCACCCCTCCACTTT
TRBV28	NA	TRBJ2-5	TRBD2	CASSSSGRGETQYF	TGTGCCAGCAGCTCAAGCGGGAGGGGAGAGACCCAGTACTTC
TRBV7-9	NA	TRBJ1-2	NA	CASSFVDSYGYTF	TGTGCCAGCAGCTTCGTAGATAGCTATGGCTACACCTTC
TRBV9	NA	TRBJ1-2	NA	CASSVPRKGGDYGYTF	TGTGCCAGCAGCGTCCCCAGAAAAGGGGGAGACTATGGCTACACCTTC
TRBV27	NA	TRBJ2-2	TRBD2	CASSLLAGPPGELFF	TGTGCCAGCAGTTTGCTAGCGGGCCCCCCCGGGGAGCTGTTTTTT
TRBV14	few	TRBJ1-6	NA	CASSYTPRPDTLHF	TGTGCCAGCAGCTATACACCCCGGCCCGACACCCTCCACTTT
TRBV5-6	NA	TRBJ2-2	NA	CASSRRLLTGELFF	TGTGCCAGCAGCCGGCGGCTCCTCACCGGGGAGCTGTTTTTT
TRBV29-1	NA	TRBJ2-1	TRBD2	CSVGLAVLGEQFF	TGCAGCGTCGGACTAGCGGTCTTAGGTGAGCAGTTCTTC
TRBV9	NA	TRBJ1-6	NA	CASSVDQGYNSPLHF	TGTGCCAGCAGCGTAGACCAGGGTTACAATTCACCCCTCCACTTT
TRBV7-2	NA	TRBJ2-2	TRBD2	CASSTPLAGGQDGELFF	TGTGCCAGCAGCACACCACTAGCGGGGGGGCAGGACGGGGAGCTGTTTTTT
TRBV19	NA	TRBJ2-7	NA	CASTASMGTSSYEQYF	TGTGCCAGTACCGCGAGTATGGGGACTTCCTCCTACGAGCAGTACTTC
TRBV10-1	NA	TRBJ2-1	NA	CASSERRGSSYNEQFF	TGCGCCAGCAGTGAACGAAGGGGAAGCTCCTACAATGAGCAGTTCTTC
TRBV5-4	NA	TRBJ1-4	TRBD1	CASSTGQGSEKLFF	TGTGCCAGCAGCACCGGACAGGGATCTGAAAAACTGTTTTTT
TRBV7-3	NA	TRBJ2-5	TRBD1	CASSRQGAVEETQYF	TGTGCCAGCAGCAGACAGGGGGCGGTAGAAGAGACCCAGTACTTC
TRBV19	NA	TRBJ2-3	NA	CASSLASLDTQYF	TGTGCCAGTAGTCTCGCCTCACTAGATACGCAGTATTTT
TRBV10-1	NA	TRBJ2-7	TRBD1	CASSEQGPTAYEQYF	TGCGCCAGCAGTGAACAGGGGCCCACCGCCTACGAGCAGTACTTC
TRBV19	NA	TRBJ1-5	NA	CASSIEVQGNQPQHF	TGTGCCAGTAGTATAGAGGTACAGGGAAATCAGCCCCAGCATTTT
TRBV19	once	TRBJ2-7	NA	CASSSGGGNSYEQYF	TGTGCCAGTAGCTCGGGCGGGGGCAACTCCTACGAGCAGTACTTC
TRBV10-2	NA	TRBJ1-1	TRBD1	CASSGQGGSYTEAFF	TGCGCCAGCAGTGGACAGGGCGGCTCGTACACTGAAGCTTTCTTT
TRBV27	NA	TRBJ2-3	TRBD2	CASSFGSSGYTDTQYF	TGTGCCAGCAGTTTCGGGTCTAGCGGCTACACAGATACGCAGTATTTT
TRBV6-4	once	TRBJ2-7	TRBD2	CASTRLANSKQYF	TGTGCCAGTACCAGACTAGCTAACTCAAAACAGTACTTC
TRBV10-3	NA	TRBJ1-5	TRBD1	CAISRPGGQPQHF	TGTGCCATCAGCCGTCCAGGGGGTCAGCCCCAGCATTTT
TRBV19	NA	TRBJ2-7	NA	CASSRRGYEQYF	TGTGCCAGTAGTAGGCGGGGCTACGAGCAGTACTTC
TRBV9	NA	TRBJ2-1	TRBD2	CASSPRPPSGVYNEQFF	TGTGCCAGCAGCCCCCGTCCCCCTAGCGGGGTTTACAATGAGCAGTTCTTC
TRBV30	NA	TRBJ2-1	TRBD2	CAWSLLGLEYNEQFF	TGTGCCTGGAGCCTTCTCGGACTAGAATACAATGAGCAGTTCTTC
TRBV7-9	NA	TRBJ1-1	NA	CASSLQGPNTEAFF	TGTGCCAGCAGCCTACAGGGCCCGAACACTGAAGCTTTCTTT
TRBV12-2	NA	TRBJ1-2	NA	CASRLEEADREDYGYTF	TGTGCAAGTCGCTTAGAAGAAGCGGACAGAGAGGACTATGGCTACACCTTC